This TCR beta chain was captured in a study of T cell changes during pregnancy in multiple sclerosis. Some clones are missing from TCRdb's copy, which holds only in-frame ones; the method was immunoSEQ multiplex PCR. This table holds approximately 52,000 clones, 85% to 95% found once. Sequenced material: CD4+ T cells from peripheral blood mononuclear cells, taken in the third trimester of pregnancy. The sequence came from a female donor with multiple sclerosis, enrolled in a pregnancy study.

The CDR3 sequence is CASSRALGYFNEQFF. CDR3 nucleotides: TGTGCCAGCAGCCGCGCCCTGGGCTATTTCAATGAGCAGTTCTTC. The chain employs TRBV14 and TRBJ2-1, with no clear D. This CDR3 comprises 15 residues. Germline assignment: CDR1 SGHDN and CDR2 FVKESK. V was cut by 4 bases and J by 6 bases, with 16 bases left in between.